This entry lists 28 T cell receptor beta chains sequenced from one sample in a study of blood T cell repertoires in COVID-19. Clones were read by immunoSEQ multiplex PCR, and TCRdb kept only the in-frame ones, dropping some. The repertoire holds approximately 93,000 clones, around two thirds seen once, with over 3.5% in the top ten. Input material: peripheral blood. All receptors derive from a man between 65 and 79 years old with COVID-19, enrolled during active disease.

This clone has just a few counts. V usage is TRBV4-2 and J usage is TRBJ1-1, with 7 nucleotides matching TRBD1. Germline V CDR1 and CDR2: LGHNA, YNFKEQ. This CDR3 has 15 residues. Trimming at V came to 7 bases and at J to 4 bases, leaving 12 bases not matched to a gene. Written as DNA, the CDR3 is TGTGCCAGCAACCATGCGGGGCAGGGGGTCACTGAAGCTTTCTTT. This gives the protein CASNHAGQGVTEAFF.

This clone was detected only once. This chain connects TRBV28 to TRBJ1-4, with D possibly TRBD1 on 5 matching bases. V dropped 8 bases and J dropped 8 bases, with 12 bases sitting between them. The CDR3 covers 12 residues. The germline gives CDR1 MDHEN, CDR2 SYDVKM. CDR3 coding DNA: TGTGCCAGCGGCAGGGTAGACGAAAAACTGTTTTTT. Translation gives CASGRVDEKLFF.

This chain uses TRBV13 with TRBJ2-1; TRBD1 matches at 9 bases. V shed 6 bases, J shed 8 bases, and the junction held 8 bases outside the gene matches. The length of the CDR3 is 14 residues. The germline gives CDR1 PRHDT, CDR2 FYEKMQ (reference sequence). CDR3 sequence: CASRLRTGVDEQFF. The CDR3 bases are TGTGCCAGCAGACTTAGGACAGGGGTCGATGAGCAGTTCTTC.

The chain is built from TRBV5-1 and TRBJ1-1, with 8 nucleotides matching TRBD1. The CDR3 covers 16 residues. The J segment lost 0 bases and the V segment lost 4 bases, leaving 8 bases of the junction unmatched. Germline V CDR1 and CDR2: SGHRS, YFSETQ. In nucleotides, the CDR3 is TGCGCCAGCAGCACCGGACAGGGAGGGATGAACACTGAAGCTTTCTTT. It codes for CASSTGQGGMNTEAFF.

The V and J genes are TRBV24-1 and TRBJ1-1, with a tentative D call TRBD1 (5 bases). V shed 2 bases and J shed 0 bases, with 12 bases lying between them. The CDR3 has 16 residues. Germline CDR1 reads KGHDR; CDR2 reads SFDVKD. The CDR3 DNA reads TGTGCCACCAGTGATTCCCGACAGAAGTTGAACACTGAAGCTTTCTTT. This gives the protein CATSDSRQKLNTEAFF.

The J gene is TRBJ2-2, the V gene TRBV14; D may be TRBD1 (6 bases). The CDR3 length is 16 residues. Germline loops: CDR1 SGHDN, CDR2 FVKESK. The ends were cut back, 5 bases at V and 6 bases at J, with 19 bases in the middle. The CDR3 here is CASSSSWGHLSGELFF. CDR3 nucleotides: TGTGCCAGCAGCTCATCGTGGGGACACCTCTCCGGGGAGCTGTTTTTT.

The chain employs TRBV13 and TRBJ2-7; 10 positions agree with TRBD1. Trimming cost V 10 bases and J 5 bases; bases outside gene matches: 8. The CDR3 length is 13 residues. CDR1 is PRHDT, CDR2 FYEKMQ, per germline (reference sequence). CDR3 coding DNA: TGTGCCACCGACCGACAGGGGGCAGACGAGCAGTACTTC. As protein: CATDRQGADEQYF.

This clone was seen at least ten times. The DNA of the CDR3 is TGTGCCACGCGCTCCTCCCTGGTAGGAGGCGGGGAGCTGTTTTTT. It yields the protein CATRSSLVGGGELFF. The chain joins TRBV2 to TRBJ2-2; D is perhaps TRBD2 (5 bases). From germline, CDR1 is SNHLY and CDR2 FYNNEI. The length of the CDR3 is 15 residues. Between the trimmed V and J ends, which lost 10 bases and 7 bases, there was a span of 22 bases. The full variable domain, its missing parts supplied by reference TRBV2 and TRBJ2-2, is EPEVTQTPSHQVTQMGQEVILRCVPISNHLYFYWYRQILGQKVEFLVSFYNNEISEKSEIFDDQFSVERPDGSNFTLKIRSTKLEDSAMYFCATRSSLVGGGELFFGEGSRLTVL.

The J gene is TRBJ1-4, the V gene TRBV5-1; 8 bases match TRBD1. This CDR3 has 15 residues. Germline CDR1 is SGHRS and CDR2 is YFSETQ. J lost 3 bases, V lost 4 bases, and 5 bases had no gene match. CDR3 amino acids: CASSRQGAANEKLFF. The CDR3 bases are TGCGCCAGCAGCCGGCAGGGGGCCGCTAATGAAAAACTGTTTTTT.

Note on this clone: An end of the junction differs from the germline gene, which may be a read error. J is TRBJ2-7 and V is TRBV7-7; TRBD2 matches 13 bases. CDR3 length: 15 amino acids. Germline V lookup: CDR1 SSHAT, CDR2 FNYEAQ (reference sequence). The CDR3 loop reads CASSPGLAGVSEQYF. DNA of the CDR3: TGTGCTAGCAGCCCAGGACTAGCGGGAGTTTCCGAGCAGTACTTC.

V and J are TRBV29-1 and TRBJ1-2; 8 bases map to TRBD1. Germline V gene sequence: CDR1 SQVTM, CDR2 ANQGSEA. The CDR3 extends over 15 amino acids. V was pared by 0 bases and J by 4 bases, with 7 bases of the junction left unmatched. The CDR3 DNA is TGCAGCGTTGAAGATCAGAGGACAGGGATCTATGGCTACACCTTC. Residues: CSVEDQRTGIYGYTF.

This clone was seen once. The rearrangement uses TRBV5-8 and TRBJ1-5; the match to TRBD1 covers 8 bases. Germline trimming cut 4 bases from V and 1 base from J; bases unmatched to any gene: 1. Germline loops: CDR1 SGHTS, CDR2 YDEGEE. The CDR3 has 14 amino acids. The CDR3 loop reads CASSRTGSNQPQHF. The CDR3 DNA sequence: TGTGCCAGCAGCAGGACAGGGAGCAATCAGCCCCAGCATTTT.

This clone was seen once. The CDR3 sequence is CAIQDARSSYEQYF. DNA of the CDR3: TGTGCCATTCAAGATGCTAGGTCTTCCTACGAGCAGTACTTC. V usage is TRBV10-3 and J usage is TRBJ2-7; D call uncertain. The CDR3 loop spans 14 amino acids. The germline CDR1 and CDR2 sequences are ENHRY and SYGVKD. Between the trimmed V and J ends, which lost 9 bases and 1 base, there was a span of 16 bases.

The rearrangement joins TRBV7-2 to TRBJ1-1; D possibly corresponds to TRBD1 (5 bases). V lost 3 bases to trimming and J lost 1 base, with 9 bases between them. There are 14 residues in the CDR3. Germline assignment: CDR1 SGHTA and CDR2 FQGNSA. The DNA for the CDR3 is TGTGCCAGCAGCTTCCTCGGGGGGAACACTGAAGCTTTCTTT. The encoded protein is CASSFLGGNTEAFF.

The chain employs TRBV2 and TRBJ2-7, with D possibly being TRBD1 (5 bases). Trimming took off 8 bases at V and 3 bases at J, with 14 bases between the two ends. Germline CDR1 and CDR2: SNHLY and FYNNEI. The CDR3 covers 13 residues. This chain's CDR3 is CASEDTLGYEQYF. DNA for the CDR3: TGTGCCAGCGAGGACACCCTCGGCTACGAGCAGTACTTC.

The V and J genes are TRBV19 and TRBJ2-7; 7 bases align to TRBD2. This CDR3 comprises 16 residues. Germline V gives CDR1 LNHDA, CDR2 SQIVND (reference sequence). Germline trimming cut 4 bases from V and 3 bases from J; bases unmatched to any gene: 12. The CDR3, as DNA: TGTGCCAGTAGTAGTCGCCTGTCAGCGGGGCTCTACGAGCAGTACTTC. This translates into CASSSRLSAGLYEQYF.

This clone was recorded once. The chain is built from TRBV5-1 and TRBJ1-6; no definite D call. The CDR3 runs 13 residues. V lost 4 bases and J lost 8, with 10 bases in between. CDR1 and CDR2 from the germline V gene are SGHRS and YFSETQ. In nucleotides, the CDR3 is TGCGCCAGCAGCCCTCGTCGGGATTCACCCCTCCACTTT. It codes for CASSPRRDSPLHF.

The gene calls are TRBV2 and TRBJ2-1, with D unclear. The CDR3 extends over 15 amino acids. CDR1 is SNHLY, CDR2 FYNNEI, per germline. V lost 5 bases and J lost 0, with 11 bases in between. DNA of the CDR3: TGTGCCAGCAGTACCTATTATAGCTCCTACAATGAGCAGTTCTTC. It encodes CASSTYYSSYNEQFF.

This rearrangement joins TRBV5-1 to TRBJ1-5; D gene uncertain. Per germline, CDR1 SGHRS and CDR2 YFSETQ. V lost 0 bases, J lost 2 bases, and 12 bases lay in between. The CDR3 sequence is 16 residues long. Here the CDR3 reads CASSLGFGEGNQPQHF. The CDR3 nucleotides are TGCGCCAGCAGCTTGGGTTTCGGGGAAGGCAATCAGCCCCAGCATTTT.

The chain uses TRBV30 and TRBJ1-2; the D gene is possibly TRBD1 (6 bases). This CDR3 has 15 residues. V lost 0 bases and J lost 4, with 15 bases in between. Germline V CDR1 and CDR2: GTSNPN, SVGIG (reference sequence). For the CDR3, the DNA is TGTGCCTGGAGTGTTTCAACAGGGTTCACCTATGGCTACACCTTC. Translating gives CAWSVSTGFTYGYTF.

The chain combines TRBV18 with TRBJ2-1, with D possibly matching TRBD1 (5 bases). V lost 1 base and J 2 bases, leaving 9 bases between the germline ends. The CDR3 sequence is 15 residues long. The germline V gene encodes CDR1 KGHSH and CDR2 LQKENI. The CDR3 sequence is CASSPRWGAYNEQFF. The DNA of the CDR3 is TGTGCCAGCTCACCACGGTGGGGCGCCTACAATGAGCAGTTCTTC.

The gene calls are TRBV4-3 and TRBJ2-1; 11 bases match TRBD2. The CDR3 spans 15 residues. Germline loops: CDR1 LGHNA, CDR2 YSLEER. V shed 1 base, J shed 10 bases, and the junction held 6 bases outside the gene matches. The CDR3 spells CASSQGLAGGREQFF. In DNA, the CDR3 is TGCGCCAGCAGCCAAGGCCTAGCGGGAGGAAGAGAGCAGTTCTTC.

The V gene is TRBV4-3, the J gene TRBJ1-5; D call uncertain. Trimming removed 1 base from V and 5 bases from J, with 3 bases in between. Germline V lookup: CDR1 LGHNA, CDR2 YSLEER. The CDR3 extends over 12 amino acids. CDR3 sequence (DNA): TGCGCCAGCAGCCAAGGCGATCAGCCCCAGCATTTT. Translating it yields CASSQGDQPQHF.

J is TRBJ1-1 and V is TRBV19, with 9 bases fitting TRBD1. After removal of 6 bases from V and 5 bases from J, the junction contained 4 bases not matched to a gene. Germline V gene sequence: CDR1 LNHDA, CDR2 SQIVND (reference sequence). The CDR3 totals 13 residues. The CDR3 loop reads CASSYRGQTEAFF. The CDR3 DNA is TGTGCCAGTAGCTACAGGGGGCAAACTGAAGCTTTCTTT.

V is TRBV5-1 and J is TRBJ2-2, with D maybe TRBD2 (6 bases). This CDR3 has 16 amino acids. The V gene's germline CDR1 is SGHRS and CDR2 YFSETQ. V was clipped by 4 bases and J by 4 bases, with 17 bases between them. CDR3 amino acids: CASSPNQGLFTGELFF. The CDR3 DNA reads TGCGCCAGCAGCCCCAACCAGGGACTTTTCACCGGGGAGCTGTTTTTT.

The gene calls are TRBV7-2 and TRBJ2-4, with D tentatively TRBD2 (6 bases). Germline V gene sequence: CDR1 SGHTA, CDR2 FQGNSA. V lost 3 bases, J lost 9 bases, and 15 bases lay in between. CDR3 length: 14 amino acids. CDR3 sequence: CASSFGRGNPIQYF. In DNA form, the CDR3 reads TGTGCCAGCAGCTTCGGACGGGGGAATCCCATTCAGTACTTC.

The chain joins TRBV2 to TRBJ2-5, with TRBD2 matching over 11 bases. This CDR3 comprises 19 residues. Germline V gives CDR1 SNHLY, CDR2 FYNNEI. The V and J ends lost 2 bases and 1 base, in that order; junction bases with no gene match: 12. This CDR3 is CASSEKSASGRPLQETQYF. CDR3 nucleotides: TGTGCCAGCAGTGAAAAGTCGGCTAGCGGGAGGCCTCTCCAAGAGACCCAGTACTTC. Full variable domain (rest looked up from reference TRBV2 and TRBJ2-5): EPEVTQTPSHQVTQMGQEVILRCVPISNHLYFYWYRQILGQKVEFLVSFYNNEISEKSEIFDDQFSVERPDGSNFTLKIRSTKLEDSAMYFCASSEKSASGRPLQETQYFGPGTRLLVL.

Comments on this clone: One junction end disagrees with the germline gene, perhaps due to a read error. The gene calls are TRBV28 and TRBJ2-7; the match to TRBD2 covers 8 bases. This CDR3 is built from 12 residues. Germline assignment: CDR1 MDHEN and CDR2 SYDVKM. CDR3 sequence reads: CASSSQGQRENF. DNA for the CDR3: TGTGCCAGCAGCAGCCAAGGACAGCGGGAGAACTTC.